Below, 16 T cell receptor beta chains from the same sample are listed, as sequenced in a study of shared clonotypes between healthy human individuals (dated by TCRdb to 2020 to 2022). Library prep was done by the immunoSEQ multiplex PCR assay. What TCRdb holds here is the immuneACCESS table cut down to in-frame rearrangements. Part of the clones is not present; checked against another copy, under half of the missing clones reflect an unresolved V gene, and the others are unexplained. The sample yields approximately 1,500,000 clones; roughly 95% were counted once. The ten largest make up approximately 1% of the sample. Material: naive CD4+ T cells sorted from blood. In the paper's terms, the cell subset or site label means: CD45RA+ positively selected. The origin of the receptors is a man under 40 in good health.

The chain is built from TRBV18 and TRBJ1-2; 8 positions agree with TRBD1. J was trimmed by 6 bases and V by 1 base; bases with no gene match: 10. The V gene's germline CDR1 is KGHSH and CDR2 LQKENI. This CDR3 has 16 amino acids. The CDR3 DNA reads TGTGCCAGCTCACCACTGAGCAGGGGGCAAGGGGATGGCTACACCTTC. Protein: CASSPLSRGQGDGYTF.

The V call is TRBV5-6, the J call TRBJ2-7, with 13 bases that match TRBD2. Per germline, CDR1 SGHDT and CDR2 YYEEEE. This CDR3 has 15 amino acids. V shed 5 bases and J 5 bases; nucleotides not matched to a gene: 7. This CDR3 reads CASRRTSGRSHEQYF. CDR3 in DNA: TGTGCCAGCAGGCGGACTAGCGGGAGATCCCACGAGCAGTACTTC. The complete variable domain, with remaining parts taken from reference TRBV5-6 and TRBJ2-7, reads DAGVTQSPTHLIKTRGQQVTLRCSPKSGHDTVSWYQQALGQGPQFIFQYYEEEERQRGNFPDRFSGHQFPNYSSELNVNALLLGDSALYLCASRRTSGRSHEQYFGPGTRLTVT.

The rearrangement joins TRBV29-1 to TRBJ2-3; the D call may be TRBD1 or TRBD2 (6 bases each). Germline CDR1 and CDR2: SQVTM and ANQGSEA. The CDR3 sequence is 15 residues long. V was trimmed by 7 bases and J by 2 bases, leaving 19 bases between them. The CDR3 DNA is TGCAGCGGGAGGGGGATTCAACTTTCCACAGATACGCAGTATTTT. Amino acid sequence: CSGRGIQLSTDTQYF.

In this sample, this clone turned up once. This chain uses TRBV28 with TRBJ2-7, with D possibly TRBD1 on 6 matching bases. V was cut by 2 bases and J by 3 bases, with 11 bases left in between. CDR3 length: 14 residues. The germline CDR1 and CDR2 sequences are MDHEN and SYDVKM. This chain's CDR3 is CASSLGRQDYEQYF. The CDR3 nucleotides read TGTGCCAGCAGTTTAGGGAGACAGGACTACGAGCAGTACTTC.

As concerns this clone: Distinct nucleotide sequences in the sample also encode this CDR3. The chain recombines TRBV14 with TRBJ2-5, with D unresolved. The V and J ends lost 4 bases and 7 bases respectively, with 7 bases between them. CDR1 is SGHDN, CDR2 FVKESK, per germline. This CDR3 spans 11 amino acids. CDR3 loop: CASSPGRTQYF. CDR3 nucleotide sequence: TGTGCCAGCAGCCCAGGCCGGACCCAGTACTTC.

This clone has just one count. The CDR3 sequence: CASSLSPGHEQYF. CDR3 sequence (DNA): TGTGCCAGCAGTTTATCCCCGGGACACGAGCAGTACTTC. J is TRBJ2-7 and V is TRBV28; D is tentatively TRBD1 or TRBD2 (5 bases each). Germline CDR1 reads MDHEN; CDR2 reads SYDVKM. This CDR3 comprises 13 residues. Trimming removed 1 base from V and 5 bases from J, with 9 bases in between.

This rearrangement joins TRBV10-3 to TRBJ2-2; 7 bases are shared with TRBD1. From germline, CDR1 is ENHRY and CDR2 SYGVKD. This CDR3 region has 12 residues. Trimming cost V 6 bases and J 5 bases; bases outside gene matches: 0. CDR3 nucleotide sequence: TGTGCCATCAGACAGGGGACCGGGGAGCTGTTTTTT. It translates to CAIRQGTGELFF.

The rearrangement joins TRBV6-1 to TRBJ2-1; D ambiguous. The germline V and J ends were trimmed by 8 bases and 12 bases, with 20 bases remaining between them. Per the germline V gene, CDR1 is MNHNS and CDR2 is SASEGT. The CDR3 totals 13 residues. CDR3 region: CASGPDPGLGQFF. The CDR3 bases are TGTGCCAGCGGACCGGACCCAGGATTAGGGCAGTTCTTC.

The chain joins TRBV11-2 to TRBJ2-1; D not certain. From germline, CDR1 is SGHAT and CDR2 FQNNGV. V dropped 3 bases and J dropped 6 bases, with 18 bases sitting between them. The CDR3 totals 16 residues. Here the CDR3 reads CASSFRPVLTSNEQFF. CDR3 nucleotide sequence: TGTGCCAGCAGCTTCCGGCCAGTCTTAACGTCCAATGAGCAGTTCTTC.

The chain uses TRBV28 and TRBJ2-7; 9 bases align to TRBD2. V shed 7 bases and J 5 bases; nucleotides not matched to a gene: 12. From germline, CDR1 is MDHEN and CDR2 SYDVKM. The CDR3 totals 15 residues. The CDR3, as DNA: TGTGCCAGCACCCAACGAGCGGGAGGCAGTGACGAGCAGTACTTC. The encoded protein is CASTQRAGGSDEQYF. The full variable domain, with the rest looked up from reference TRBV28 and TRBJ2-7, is DVKVTQSSRYLVKRTGEKVFLECVQDMDHENMFWYRQDPGLGLRLIYFSYDVKMKEKGDIPEGYSVSREKKERFSLILESASTNQTSMYLCASTQRAGGSDEQYFGPGTRLTVT.

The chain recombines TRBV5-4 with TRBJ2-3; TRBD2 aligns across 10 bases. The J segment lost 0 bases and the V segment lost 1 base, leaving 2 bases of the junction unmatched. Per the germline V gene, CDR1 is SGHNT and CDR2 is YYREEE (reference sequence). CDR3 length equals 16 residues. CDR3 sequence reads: CASSLKTSGSTDTQYF. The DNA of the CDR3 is TGTGCCAGCAGCTTGAAGACTAGCGGGAGCACAGATACGCAGTATTTT.

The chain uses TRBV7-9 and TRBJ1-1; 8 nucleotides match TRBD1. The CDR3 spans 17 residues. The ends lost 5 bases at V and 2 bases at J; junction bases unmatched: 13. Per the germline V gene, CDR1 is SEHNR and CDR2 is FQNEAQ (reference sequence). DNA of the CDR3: TGTGCCAGCAGCCGATCCGGTCGGGGGACAGGAAACACTGAAGCTTTCTTT. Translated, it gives CASSRSGRGTGNTEAFF.

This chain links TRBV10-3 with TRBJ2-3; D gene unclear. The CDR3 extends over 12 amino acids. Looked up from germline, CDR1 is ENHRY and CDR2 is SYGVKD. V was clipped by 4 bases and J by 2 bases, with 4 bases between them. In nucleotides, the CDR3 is TGTGCCATCAGTGCCTTCACAGATACGCAGTATTTT. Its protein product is CAISAFTDTQYF.

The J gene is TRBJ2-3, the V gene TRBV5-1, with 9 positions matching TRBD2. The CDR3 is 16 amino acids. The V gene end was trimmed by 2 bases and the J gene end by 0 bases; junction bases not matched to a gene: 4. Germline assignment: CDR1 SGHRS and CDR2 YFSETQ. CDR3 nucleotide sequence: TGCGCCAGCAGCTTCCCTAGCGGGACTAGCACAGATACGCAGTATTTT. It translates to CASSFPSGTSTDTQYF.

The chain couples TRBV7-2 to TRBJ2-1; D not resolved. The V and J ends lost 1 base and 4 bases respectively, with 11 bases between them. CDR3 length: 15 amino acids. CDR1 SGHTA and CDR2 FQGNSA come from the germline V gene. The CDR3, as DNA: TGTGCCAGCAGCTTAGTCTGGCAAGGGTACAATGAGCAGTTCTTC. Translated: CASSLVWQGYNEQFF.

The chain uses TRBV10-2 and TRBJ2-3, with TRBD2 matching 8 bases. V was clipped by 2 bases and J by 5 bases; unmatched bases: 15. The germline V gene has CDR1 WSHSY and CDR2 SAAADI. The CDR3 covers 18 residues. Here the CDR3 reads CASSEGTSIGDWRDTQYF. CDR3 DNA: TGCGCCAGCAGTGAGGGGACTAGTATTGGGGACTGGCGAGATACGCAGTATTTT.